The clone carrying this T cell receptor beta chain was counted a single time. Its specificity is not known. Clones were sequenced by immunoSEQ multiplex PCR, and TCRdb holds only the in-frame ones, with some missing. The sample records roughly 70,000 clones, 60% to 75% being singletons. The V gene lost 3 bases and the J gene lost 5 bases, with 16 bases spanning the gap. Germline values: CDR1 ENHRY, CDR2 SYGVKD. The CDR3 runs to 15 residues. CD4+ T cells specific for antigen were expanded with viral peptide pools by the ViraFEST assay before sequencing. Upon completion of roughly ten days in culture, CD4+ T cells were isolated. Documented for the person is a PCR-confirmed SARS-CoV-2 infection occurring between March and December 2020. Some 2 million PBMC were placed in each well, which was supplemented with approximately 9.9 IU/ml IL-2 and 7.5 to 10 ug/ml peptides. The negative control condition used HIV-1 Nef peptides.

This specimen belongs to a study of vaccination effects on CD4 cells after COVID-19. Study details: Sampling occurred 16 days and one week pre-vaccination in a couple of convalescent patients.

The study's findings and limits: Clones that were induced by infection or by vaccine showed marked contraction late after vaccination.

The chain is built from TRBV10-3 and TRBJ1-1; TRBD1 is a possible D gene (6 bases). The TCR sequence derives from a human donor who had a prior SARS-CoV-2 infection. Sequencing was performed on CD4+ T cells from PBMCs cultured with HIV peptides, taken before COVID-19 vaccination. Sample subset: HIV-1 Nef peptide pool negative control/reference culture. The CDR3 nucleotides read TGTGCCATCAGTGATCCCACAGGGTATGGGACTGAAGCTTTCTTT. Translation: CAISDPTGYGTEAFF.